The T cell receptor beta chain under discussion was sequenced for a study of T cells after yellow fever vaccination. General study points: Abundant clonotypes from the bulk population could have been carried over as contaminants into FACS-sorted repertoires. After the booster, approximately 96% of CD4 and 75% to 90% of CD8 primary-response clones were re-detected. Though weaker, the secondary response peaked faster, on day 5 versus 15.

The 5'RACE template-switching step produced TCR cDNA and added a universal primer site and UMIs. TCRdb called the 5' RACE reads again in MiXCR, with one record for every CDR3 protein. Seen here are approximately 300,000 distinct CDR3 sequences, around 6.8% observed once, and the top ten hold roughly a sixth. Germline V gene lookup returns CDR1 SGHRS and CDR2 YFSETQ. Trimming removed 4 bases from V and 3 bases from J; junction bases left unmatched: 14. The CDR3 runs to 18 residues. This clonotype has just a few counts. The antigen is undetermined. The input for sequencing was PBMCs, taken roughly 47 days after the first yellow fever vaccination. This clonotype originated in a man between 18 and 29 years old who received the YFV17D yellow fever vaccine. V usage is TRBV5-1 and J usage is TRBJ2-2; 8 positions agree with TRBD1. The CDR3 here is CASSPGQGLVLHTGELFF. In nucleotides, the CDR3 is TGCGCCAGCAGCCCAGGACAGGGTTTAGTTCTCCACACCGGGGAGCTGTTTTTT.